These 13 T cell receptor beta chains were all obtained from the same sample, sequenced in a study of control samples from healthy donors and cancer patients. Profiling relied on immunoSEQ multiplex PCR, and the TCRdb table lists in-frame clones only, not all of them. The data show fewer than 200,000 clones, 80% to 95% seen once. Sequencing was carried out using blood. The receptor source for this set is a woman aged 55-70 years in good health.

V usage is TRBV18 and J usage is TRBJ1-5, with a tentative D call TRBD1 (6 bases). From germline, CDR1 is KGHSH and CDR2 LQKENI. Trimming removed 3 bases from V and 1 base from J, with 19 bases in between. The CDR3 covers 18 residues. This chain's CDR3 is CASSPSGHSIGSNQPQHF. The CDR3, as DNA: TGTGCCAGCTCACCGTCGGGACACTCGATAGGAAGCAATCAGCCCCAGCATTTT.

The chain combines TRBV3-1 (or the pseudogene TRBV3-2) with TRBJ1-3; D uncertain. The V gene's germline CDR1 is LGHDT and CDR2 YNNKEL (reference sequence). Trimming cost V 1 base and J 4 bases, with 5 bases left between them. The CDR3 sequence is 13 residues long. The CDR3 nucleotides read TGTGCCAGCAGCCAAGTGGCAGGAAACACCATATATTTT. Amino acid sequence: CASSQVAGNTIYF.

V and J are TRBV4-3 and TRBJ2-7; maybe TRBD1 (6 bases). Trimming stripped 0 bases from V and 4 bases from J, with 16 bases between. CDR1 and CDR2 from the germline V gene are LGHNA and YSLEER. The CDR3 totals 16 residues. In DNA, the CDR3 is TGCGCCAGCAGCCAAGATGTGAACAGGGTCTCTTACGAGCAGTACTTC. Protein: CASSQDVNRVSYEQYF.

CDR3 sequence (DNA): TGTGCCAGCAGCTCGGAGGGGGATAACACAGATACGCAGTATTTT. Translating gives CASSSEGDNTDTQYF. The gene calls are TRBV7-2 and TRBJ2-3; D might be TRBD1 or TRBD2, each matching 6 bases. The CDR3 has 15 amino acids. Germline V gene lookup returns CDR1 SGHTA and CDR2 FQGNSA. V shed 4 bases and J shed 2 bases, with 13 bases lying between them.

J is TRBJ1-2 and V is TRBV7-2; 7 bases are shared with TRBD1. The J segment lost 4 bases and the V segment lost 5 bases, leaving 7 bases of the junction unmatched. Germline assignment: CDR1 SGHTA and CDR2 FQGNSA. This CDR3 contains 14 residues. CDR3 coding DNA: TGTGCCAGCAGCGTCACCGGGACAGCCTATGGCTACACCTTC. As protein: CASSVTGTAYGYTF.

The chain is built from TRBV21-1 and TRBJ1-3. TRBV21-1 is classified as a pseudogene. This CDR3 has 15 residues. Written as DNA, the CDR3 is TGTGCCAGCAGCCCACTTCGTAGCTCTGGAAACACCATATATTTT. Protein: CASSPLRSSGNTIYF.

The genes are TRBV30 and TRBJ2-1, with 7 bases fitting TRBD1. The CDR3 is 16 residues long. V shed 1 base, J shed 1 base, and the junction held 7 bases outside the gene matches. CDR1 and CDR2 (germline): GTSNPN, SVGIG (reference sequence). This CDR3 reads CAWSASWDSSYNEQFF. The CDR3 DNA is TGTGCCTGGAGTGCCTCCTGGGACAGTTCCTACAATGAGCAGTTCTTC.

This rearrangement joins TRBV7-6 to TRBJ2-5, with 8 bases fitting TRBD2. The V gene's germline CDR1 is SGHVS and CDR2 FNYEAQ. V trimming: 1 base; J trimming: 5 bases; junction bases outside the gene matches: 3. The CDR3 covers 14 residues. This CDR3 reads CASSLGAGAETQYF. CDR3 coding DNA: TGTGCCAGCAGCTTAGGAGCGGGAGCGGAGACCCAGTACTTC.

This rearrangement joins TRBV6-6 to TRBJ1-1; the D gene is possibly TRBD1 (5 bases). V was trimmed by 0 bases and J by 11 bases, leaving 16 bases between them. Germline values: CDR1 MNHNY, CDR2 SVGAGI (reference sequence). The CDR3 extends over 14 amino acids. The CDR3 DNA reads TGTGCCAGCAGTTACTCGAACCAGGGCCTCGAGGCTTTCTTT. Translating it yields CASSYSNQGLEAFF.

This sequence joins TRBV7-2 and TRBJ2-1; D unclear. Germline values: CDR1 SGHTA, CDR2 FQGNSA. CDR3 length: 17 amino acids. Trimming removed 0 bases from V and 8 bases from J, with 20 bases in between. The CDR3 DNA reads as TGTGCCAGCAGCTTAGCAGGCAGGCGTACCTACCTACATGAGCAGTTCTTC. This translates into CASSLAGRRTYLHEQFF.

In DNA, the CDR3 is TGTGCCAGCTCACCCGGACAGGGAGGAGCCTACGAGCAGTACTTC. Residues: CASSPGQGGAYEQYF. V and J are TRBV18 and TRBJ2-7; 8 bases line up with TRBD1. The trim removed 3 bases at V and 2 bases at J, leaving 6 bases unmatched. The germline V gene encodes CDR1 KGHSH and CDR2 LQKENI. CDR3 length: 15 residues.

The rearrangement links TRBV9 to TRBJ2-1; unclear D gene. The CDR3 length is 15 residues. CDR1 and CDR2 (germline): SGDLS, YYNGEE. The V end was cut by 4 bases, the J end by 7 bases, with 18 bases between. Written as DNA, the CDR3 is TGTGCCAGCAGCCCTGGTGCTCTCGGAAAAAATGAGCAGTTCTTC. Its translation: CASSPGALGKNEQFF. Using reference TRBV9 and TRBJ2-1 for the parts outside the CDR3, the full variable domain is DSGVTQTPKHLITATGQRVTLRCSPRSGDLSVYWYQQSLDQGLQFLIQYYNGEERAKGNILERFSAQQFPDLHSELNLSSLELGDSALYFCASSPGALGKNEQFFGPGTRLTVL.

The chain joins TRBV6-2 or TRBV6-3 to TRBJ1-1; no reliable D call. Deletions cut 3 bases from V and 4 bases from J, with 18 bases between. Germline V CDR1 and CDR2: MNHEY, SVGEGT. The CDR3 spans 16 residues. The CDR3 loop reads CASSYVQGSVGTEAFF. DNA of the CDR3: TGTGCCAGCAGTTATGTTCAAGGGAGTGTGGGCACTGAAGCTTTCTTT.